Only a few counts were recorded for the clone carrying this T cell receptor (beta chain). Antigen unknown. Trimming stripped 7 bases from V and 0 bases from J, with 10 bases between. This CDR3 region has 13 residues. Looked up from germline, CDR1 is SGHRS and CDR2 is YFSETQ. This specimen comes from a study of T-cell memory formation after mild COVID-19. Study in general: TCR clusters showed largely donor specificity.

Via MiXCR, TCRdb re-called the 5' RACE reads, giving one row per CDR3 protein. The sample has 400,000 to 500,000 distinct CDR3 sequences, roughly 17% seen once; the top ten hold about 22%. Overall study results and limits: CD4+ contracting clones lay mainly in CM and EM, CD8+ ones in EMRA.

This sequence joins TRBV5-1 and TRBJ1-2; perhaps TRBD1 as D (6 bases). Specimen: PBMCs or a T cell subset sorted from them (not recorded which). This sequence originates from a man in his late teens or twenties who had mild COVID-19 (a few samples of this study predate the infection). Cell type and time point are not known. The CDR3 coding sequence is TGCGCCAGCGGTTCAGGGGCTAACTATGGCTACACCTTC. It encodes CASGSGANYGYTF. Full variable domain (rest looked up from reference TRBV5-1 and TRBJ1-2): KAGVTQTPRYLIKTRGQQVTLSCSPISGHRSVSWYQQTPGQGLQFLFEYFSETQRNKGNFPGRFSGRQFSNSRSEMNVSTLELGDSALYLCASGSGANYGYTFGSGTRLTVV.